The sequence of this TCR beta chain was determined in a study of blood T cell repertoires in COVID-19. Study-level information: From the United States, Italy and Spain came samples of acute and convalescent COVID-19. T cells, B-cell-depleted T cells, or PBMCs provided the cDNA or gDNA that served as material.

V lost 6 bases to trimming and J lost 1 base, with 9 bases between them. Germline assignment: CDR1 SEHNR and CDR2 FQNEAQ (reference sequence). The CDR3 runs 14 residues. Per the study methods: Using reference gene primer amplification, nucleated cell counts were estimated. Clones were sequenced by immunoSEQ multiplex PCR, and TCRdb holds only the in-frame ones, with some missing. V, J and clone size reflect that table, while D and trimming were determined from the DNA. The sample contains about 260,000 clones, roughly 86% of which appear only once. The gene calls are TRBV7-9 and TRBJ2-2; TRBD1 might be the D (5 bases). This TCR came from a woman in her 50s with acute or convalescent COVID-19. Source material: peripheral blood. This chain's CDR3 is CASRLTVNTGELFF. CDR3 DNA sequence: TGTGCCAGCAGGTTGACAGTGAACACCGGGGAGCTGTTTTTT.